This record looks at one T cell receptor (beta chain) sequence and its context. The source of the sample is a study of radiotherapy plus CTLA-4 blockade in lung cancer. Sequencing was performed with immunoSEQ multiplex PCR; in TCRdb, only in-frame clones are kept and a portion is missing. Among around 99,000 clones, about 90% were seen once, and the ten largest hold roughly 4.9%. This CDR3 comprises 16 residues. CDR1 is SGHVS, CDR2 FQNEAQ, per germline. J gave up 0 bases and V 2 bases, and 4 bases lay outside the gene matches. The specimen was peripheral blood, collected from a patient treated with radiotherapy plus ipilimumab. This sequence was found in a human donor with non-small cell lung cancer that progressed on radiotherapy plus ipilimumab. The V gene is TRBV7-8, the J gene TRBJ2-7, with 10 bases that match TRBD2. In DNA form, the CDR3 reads TGTGCCAGCAGCTTAACTAGCGGGACCAGCTCCTACGAGCAGTACTTC. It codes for CASSLTSGTSSYEQYF.